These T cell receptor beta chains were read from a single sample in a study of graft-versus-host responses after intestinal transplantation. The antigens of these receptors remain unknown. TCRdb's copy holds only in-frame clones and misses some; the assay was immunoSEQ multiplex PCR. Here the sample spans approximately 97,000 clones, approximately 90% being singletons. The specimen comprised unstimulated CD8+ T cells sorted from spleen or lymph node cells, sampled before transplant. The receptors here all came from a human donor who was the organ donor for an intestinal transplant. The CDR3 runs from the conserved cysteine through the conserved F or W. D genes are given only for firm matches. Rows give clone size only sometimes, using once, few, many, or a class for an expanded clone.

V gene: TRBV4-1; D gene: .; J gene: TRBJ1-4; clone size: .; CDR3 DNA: TGCGCCAGCAGCCAAGATAGGGGCGCCCCAACTAATGAAAAACTGTTTTTT; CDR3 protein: CASSQDRGAPTNEKLFF
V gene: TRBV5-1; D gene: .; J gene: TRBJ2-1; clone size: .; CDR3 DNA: TGCGCCAGCAGCTTTGCAGGGGGGTACAATGAGCAGTTCTTC; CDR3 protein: CASSFAGGYNEQFF
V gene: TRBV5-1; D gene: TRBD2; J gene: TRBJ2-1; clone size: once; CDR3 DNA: TGCGCCAGCAGCCACGCTGTAGTGAGAGCGGGAGCTTTTCAGTGGGGTTCCTACAATGAGCAGTTCTTC; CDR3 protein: CASSHAVVRAGAFQWGSYNEQFF
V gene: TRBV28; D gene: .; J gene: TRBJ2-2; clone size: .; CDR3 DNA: TGTGCCACCAAGTTTATTCAAGAGGGTCTAGCCACCGGGGAGCTGTTTTTT; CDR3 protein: CATKFIQEGLATGELFF
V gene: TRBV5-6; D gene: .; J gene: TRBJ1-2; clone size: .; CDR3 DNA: TGTGCCAGCAGCTTGTCCGTAGCTAACTATGGCTACACCTTC; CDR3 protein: CASSLSVANYGYTF
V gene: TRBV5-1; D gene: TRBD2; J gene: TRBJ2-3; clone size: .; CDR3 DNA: TGCGCCAGCAGCTTGGATACGGGAGGGTTAACAGATACGCAGTATTTT; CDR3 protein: CASSLDTGGLTDTQYF
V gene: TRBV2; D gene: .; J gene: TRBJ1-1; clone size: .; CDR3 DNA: TGTGCCAGCAGTCGAAGCCCAAACACTGAAGCTTTCTTT; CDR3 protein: CASSRSPNTEAFF
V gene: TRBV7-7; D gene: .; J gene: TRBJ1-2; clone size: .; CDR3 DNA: TGTGCCAGCAGCCACCAGCGGACAGTGAACTACACCTTC; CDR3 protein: CASSHQRTVNYTF
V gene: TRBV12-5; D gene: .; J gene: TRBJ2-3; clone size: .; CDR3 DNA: TGTGCTAGTGCCGGACTCCCGATCCGTACGCAGTATTTT; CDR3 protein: CASAGLPIRTQYF
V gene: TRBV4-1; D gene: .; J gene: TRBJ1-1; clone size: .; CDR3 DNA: TGCGCCAGCAGCCCAAACAAGAACACTGAAGCTTTCTTT; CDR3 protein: CASSPNKNTEAFF
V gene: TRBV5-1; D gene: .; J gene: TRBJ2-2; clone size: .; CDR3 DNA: TGCGCCAGCAGCTTTTCGGCAGGGGATACCGGGGAGCTGTTTTTT; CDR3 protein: CASSFSAGDTGELFF
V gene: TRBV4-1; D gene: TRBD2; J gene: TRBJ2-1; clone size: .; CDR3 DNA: TGCGCCAGCAGCCAAGTATTGTCAAGGAGCGGGAGATTCTACAATGAGCAGTTCTTC; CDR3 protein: CASSQVLSRSGRFYNEQFF
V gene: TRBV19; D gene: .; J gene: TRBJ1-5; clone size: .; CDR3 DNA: TGTGCCAGTAGCCCGGGAATCCATCAGCCCCAGCATTTT; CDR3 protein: CASSPGIHQPQHF
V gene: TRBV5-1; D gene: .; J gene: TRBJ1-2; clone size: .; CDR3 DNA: TGCGCCAGCAGTATAGGGGCGAAGGGCTACACCTTC; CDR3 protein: CASSIGAKGYTF
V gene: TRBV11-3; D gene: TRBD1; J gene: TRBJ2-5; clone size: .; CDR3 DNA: TGTGCCAGCGCGTGGGACAGTCAAGAGACCCAGTACTTC; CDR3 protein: CASAWDSQETQYF
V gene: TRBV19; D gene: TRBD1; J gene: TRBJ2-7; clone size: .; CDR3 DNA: TGTGCCAGTAGTCCGGGACAGGGTTGGTACGAGCAGTACTTC; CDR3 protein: CASSPGQGWYEQYF